This T cell receptor beta chain was recovered during a study of T cell repertoires in cytomegalovirus infection. Study at large: An indication of both CMV infection and matching HLA type came from public TCR beta signatures. Study-wide results and caveats: The study found HLA-C-restricted CMV-specific TCR beta clonotypes dominating the ex vivo response.

TCRdb analysed the reads with MiXCR anew, one entry per CDR3 protein. Altogether fewer than 700,000 distinct CDR3 sequences are present, 20% to 25% being singletons, with the ten largest covering 6.5% to 10%. This CDR3 region has 15 residues. V was trimmed by 0 bases and J by 5 bases, leaving 13 bases between them. Germline CDR1 LGHNA, CDR2 YSLEER. This clonotype was seen a few times. Its specificity is unknown. This TCR came from a human donor in good health (CMV status not recorded). Some clones in this sample may be carry-over from other donors' samples. The sequencing sample was made of CD8+ T cells from PBMCs. The chain carries TRBV4-3 and TRBJ1-2, with a possible D match to TRBD1 (5 bases). The CDR3 DNA is TGCGCCAGCAGCCAAGATTTTTCAGGGCCTTATGGCTACACCTTC. Translated, it gives CASSQDFSGPYGYTF.